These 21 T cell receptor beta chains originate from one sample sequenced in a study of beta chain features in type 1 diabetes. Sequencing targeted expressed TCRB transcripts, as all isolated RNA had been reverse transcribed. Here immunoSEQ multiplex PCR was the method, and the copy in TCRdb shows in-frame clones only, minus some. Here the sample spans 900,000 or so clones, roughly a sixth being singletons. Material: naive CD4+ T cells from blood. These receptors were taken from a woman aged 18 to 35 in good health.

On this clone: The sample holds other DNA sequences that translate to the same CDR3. CDR3 residues: CASSLAGSGNTIYF. The CDR3 coding sequence is TGTGCCAGCAGCTTGGCAGGGTCTGGAAACACCATATATTTT. The rearrangement joins TRBV5-4 to TRBJ1-3, with D perhaps TRBD1 (5 bases). V lost 0 bases to trimming and J lost 1 base, with 5 bases between them. The CDR3 has 14 residues. CDR1 and CDR2 (germline): SGHNT, YYREEE (reference sequence).

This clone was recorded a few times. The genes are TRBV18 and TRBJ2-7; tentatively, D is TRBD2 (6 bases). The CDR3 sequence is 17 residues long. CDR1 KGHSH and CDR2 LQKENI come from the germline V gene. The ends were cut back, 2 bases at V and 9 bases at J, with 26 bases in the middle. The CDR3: CASSPARGTPTSMWQYF. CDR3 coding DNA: TGTGCCAGCTCACCAGCCCGGGGGACCCCCACTTCTATGTGGCAGTACTTC.

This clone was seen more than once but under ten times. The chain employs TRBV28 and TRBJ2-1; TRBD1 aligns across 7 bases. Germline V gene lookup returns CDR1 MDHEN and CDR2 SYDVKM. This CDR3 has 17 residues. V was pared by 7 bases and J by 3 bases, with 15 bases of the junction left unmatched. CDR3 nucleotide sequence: TGTGCCAGCACCAGGGACAGAAGAACAAGACTCTACAATGAGCAGTTCTTC. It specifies CASTRDRRTRLYNEQFF.

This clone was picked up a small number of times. The CDR3 loop reads CASSIVPSDNEQFF. The CDR3 region has the DNA TGTGCCAGTAGTATAGTCCCAAGTGACAATGAGCAGTTCTTC. The J gene is TRBJ2-1, the V gene TRBV19; no definite D call. Trimming shortened V by 1 base and J by 5 bases, and 9 bases separated the two germline ends. The CDR3 runs to 14 residues. Germline lookup yields CDR1 LNHDA and CDR2 SQIVND (reference sequence).

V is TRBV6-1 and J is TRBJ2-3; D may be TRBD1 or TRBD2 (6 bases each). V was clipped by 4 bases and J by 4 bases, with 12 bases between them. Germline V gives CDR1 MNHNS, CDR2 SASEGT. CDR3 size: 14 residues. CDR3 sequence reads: CASSAGAWADTQYF. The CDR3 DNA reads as TGTGCCAGCAGTGCGGGGGCGTGGGCAGATACGCAGTATTTT.

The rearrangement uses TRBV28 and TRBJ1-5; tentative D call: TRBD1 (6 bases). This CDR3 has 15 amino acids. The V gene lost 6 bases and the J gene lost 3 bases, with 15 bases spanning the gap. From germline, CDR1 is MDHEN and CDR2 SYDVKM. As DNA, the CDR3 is TGTGCCAGCAGCCCAGGCGGGGGGCCCAATCAGCCCCAGCATTTT. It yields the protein CASSPGGGPNQPQHF.

CDR3 sequence reads: CASSGLAGGHHEQFF. The CDR3 bases are TGTGCCAGCAGTGGACTAGCGGGAGGGCATCATGAGCAGTTCTTC. The chain uses TRBV27 and TRBJ2-1; TRBD2 aligns across 15 bases. Germline loops: CDR1 MNHEY, CDR2 SMNVEV (reference sequence). V was clipped by 5 bases and J by 8 bases; unmatched bases: 4. The CDR3 covers 15 residues.

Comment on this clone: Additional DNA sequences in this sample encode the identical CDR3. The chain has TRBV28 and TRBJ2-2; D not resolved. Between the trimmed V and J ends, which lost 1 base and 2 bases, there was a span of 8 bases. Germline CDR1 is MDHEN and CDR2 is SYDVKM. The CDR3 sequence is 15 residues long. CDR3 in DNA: TGTGCCAGCAGTTTATTTGCAGGAAACACCGGGGAGCTGTTTTTT. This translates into CASSLFAGNTGELFF.

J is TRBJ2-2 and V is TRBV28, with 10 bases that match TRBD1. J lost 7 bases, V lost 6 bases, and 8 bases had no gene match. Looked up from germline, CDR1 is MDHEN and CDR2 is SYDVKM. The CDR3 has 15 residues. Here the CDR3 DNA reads TGTGCCAGCAGGACAGGGGGCGCAGGCGTCGGGGAGCTGTTTTTT. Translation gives CASRTGGAGVGELFF.

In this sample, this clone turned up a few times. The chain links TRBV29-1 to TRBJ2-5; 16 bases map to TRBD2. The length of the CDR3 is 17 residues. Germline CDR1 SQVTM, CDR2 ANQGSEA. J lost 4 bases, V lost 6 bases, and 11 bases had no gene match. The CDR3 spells CSVVPGLAGGPPETQYF. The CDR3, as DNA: TGCAGCGTCGTCCCGGGACTAGCGGGAGGGCCCCCAGAGACCCAGTACTTC.

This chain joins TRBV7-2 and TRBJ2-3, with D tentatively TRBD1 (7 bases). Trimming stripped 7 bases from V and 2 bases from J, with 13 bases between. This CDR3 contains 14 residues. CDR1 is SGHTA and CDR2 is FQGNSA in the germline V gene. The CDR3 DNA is TGTGCCAGCACCGCGGGACAGCTCACAGATACGCAGTATTTT. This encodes CASTAGQLTDTQYF.

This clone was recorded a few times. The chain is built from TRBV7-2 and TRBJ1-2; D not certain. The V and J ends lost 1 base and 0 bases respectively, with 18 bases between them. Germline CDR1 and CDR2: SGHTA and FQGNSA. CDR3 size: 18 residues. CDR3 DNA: TGTGCCAGCAGCTTAGTCCCCTCCGGTTTGCAGGCTAACTATGGCTACACCTTC. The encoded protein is CASSLVPSGLQANYGYTF. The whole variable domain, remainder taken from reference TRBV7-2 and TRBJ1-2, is GAGVSQSPSNKVTEKGKDVELRCDPISGHTALYWYRQSLGQGLEFLIYFQGNSAPDKSGLPSDRFSAERTGGSVSTLTIQRTQQEDSAVYLCASSLVPSGLQANYGYTFGSGTRLTVV.

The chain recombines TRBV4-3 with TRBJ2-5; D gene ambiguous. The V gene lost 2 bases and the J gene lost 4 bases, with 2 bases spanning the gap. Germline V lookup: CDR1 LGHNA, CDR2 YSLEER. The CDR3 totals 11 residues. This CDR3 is CASSQSETQYF. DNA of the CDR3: TGCGCCAGCAGCCAATCAGAGACCCAGTACTTC.

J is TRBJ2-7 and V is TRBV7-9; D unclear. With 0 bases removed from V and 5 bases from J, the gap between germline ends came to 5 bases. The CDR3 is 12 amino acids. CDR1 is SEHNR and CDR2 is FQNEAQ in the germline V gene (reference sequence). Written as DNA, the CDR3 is TGTGCCAGCAGCTTAGCGAACGACGAGCAGTACTTC. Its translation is CASSLANDEQYF.

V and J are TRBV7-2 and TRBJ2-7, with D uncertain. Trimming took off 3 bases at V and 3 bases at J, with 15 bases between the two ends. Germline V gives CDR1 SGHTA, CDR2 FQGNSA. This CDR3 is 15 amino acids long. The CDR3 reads CASSLGNAANYEQYF. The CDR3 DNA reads TGTGCCAGCAGCTTGGGCAACGCGGCGAACTACGAGCAGTACTTC.

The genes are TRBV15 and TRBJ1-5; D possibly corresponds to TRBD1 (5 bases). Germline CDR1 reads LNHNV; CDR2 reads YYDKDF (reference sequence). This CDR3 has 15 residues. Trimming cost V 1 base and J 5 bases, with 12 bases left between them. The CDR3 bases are TGTGCCACCAGCAGAGCCGGGACCGATTATCAGCCCCAGCATTTT. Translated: CATSRAGTDYQPQHF.

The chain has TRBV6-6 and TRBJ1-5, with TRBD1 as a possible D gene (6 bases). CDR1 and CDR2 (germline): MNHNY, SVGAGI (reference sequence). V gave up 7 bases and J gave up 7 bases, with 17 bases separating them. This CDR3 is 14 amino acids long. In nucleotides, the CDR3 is TGTGCCAGCACGGGACACGATGCGGGGCAGCCCCAGCATTTT. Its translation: CASTGHDAGQPQHF.

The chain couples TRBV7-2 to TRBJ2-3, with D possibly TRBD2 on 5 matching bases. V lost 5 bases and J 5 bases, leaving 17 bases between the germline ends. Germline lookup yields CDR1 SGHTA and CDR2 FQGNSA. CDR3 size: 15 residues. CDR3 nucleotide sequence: TGTGCCAGCAGCGCGGAACTCGCGGGTAGAGATACGCAGTATTTT. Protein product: CASSAELAGRDTQYF.

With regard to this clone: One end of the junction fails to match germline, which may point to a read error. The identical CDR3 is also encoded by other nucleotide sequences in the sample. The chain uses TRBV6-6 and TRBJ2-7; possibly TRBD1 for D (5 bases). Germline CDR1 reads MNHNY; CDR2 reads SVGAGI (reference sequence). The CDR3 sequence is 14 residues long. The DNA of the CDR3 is TGTGCAAGCAGTTATTTGGCAGGGTCGTACGAGCAGTACTTC. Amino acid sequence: CASSYLAGSYEQYF.

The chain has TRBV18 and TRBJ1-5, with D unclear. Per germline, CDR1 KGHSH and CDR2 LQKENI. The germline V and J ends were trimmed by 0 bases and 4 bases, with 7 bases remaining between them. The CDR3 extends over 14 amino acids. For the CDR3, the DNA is TGTGCCAGCTCACCACCGTCTAAGAATCAGCCCCAGCATTTT. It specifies CASSPPSKNQPQHF.

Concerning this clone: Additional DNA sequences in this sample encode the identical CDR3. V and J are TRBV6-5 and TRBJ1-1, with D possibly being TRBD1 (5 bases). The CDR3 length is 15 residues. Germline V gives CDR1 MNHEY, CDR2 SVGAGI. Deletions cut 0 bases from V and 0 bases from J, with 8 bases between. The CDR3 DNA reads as TGTGCCAGCAGTTACTCTGGGACGGTGAACACTGAAGCTTTCTTT. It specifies CASSYSGTVNTEAFF.